The rows below give T cell receptor beta chains drawn from one sample of a study of T-cell reconstitution after alpha-beta-depleted transplantation in children. MiXCR, applied by TCRdb to the PCR reads, yields one record per CDR3 protein. Among about 260,000 distinct CDR3 sequences listed, approximately 8.9% were seen once. The specimen comprised PBMCs, mostly from graft donor cells, sampled 180 days after TCRalphabeta/CD19-depleted stem cell transplant. The receptors were gathered from a male patient between 10 and 17 years old who had a stem cell transplant for acute lymphoblastic leukemia, so the T cells may come from the graft donor. Both conserved end residues are part of each CDR3. Fields, in order: D gene, clone size, J gene, V gene, CDR3 DNA, CDR3 protein. The D gene is left open where the match is weak. Where a row states a size, it is once, few, many or the class of an expanded clone; other rows omit it.

d_gene: TRBD1
abundance: many
j_gene: TRBJ2-3
v_gene: TRBV11-2
CDR3nt: TGTGCCAGCAGCAGAACAGGGGGCGGTTTGCAGTATTTT
CDR3aa: CASSRTGGGLQYF

d_gene: TRBD1
abundance: many
j_gene: TRBJ1-2
v_gene: TRBV20-1
CDR3nt: TGCAGACCTGGACAGGGACGAAGCTATGGCTACACCTTC
CDR3aa: CRPGQGRSYGYTF

d_gene: TRBD2
abundance: once
j_gene: TRBJ2-1
v_gene: TRBV2
CDR3nt: TGTGCCAGCGCCGGGACTAGCGGGAGAGGTGAGCAGTTCTTC
CDR3aa: CASAGTSGRGEQFF

d_gene: TRBD2
abundance: NA
j_gene: TRBJ2-7
v_gene: TRBV6-1
CDR3nt: TGTGCCAGCAGTGAATCTGCGGGAGCGATCTACGAGCAGTACTTC
CDR3aa: CASSESAGAIYEQYF

d_gene: TRBD1
abundance: many
j_gene: TRBJ2-3
v_gene: TRBV29-1
CDR3nt: TGCAGCGTCGGACAGGCCTTCACAGATACGCAGTATTTT
CDR3aa: CSVGQAFTDTQYF

d_gene: TRBD2
abundance: many
j_gene: TRBJ2-5
v_gene: TRBV20-1
CDR3nt: TGCAGTGCTAGCGGTCCTAGCGGCAAGGGAGGAGAGACCCAGTACTTC
CDR3aa: CSASGPSGKGGETQYF

d_gene: TRBD2
abundance: many
j_gene: TRBJ2-1
v_gene: TRBV11-2
CDR3nt: TGTGCCAGCAGCTCGCCTCCACTAGCGGGAGCCCGCAATGAGCAGTTCTTC
CDR3aa: CASSSPPLAGARNEQFF

d_gene: TRBD1
abundance: NA
j_gene: TRBJ2-5
v_gene: TRBV28
CDR3nt: TGTGCCAGCCATGGGACAGGACAAGAGACCCAGTACTTC
CDR3aa: CASHGTGQETQYF

d_gene: NA
abundance: many
j_gene: TRBJ2-1
v_gene: TRBV11-2
CDR3nt: TGTGCCAGCAGCTACAGATGGGGACTCTCCTACAATGAGCAGTTCTTC
CDR3aa: CASSYRWGLSYNEQFF

d_gene: NA
abundance: many
j_gene: TRBJ1-5
v_gene: TRBV20-1
CDR3nt: TGCAGTGCTCCCGCGGGGGGAAGGCAGCCCCAGCATTTT
CDR3aa: CSAPAGGRQPQHF

d_gene: TRBD1
abundance: many
j_gene: TRBJ2-2
v_gene: TRBV2
CDR3nt: TGTGCCAGCAGTAGTCAGGGGGCTGGCACCGGGGAGCTGTTTTTT
CDR3aa: CASSSQGAGTGELFF

d_gene: NA
abundance: many
j_gene: TRBJ1-2
v_gene: TRBV29-1
CDR3nt: TGCAGCGTTTTGACGGGGACGAACTATGGCTACACCTTC
CDR3aa: CSVLTGTNYGYTF

d_gene: NA
abundance: many
j_gene: TRBJ2-1
v_gene: TRBV6-2/TRBV6-3
CDR3nt: TGTGCCAGCAGTTACTCAGCGGGTTCCCACAATGAGCAGTTCTTC
CDR3aa: CASSYSAGSHNEQFF

d_gene: TRBD1
abundance: many
j_gene: TRBJ1-1
v_gene: TRBV11-2
CDR3nt: TGTGCCAGCAGCCTCGGGACAGGGGGCGCGTATACTGAAGCTTTCTTT
CDR3aa: CASSLGTGGAYTEAFF

d_gene: NA
abundance: many
j_gene: TRBJ2-2
v_gene: TRBV13
CDR3nt: TGTGCCAGCAGCGCTTCACTAGCTGGGAACACCGGGGAGCTGTTTTTT
CDR3aa: CASSASLAGNTGELFF

d_gene: NA
abundance: many
j_gene: TRBJ1-6
v_gene: TRBV9
CDR3nt: TGTGCCAGCAGCGTAGGCAGGAGCTCCTATAATTCACCCCTCCACTTT
CDR3aa: CASSVGRSSYNSPLHF

d_gene: TRBD1
abundance: many
j_gene: TRBJ1-2
v_gene: TRBV7-9
CDR3nt: TGTGCCAGCAGCTTCCGGACAGGGCTCTCTAACTATGGCTACACCTTC
CDR3aa: CASSFRTGLSNYGYTF

d_gene: TRBD2
abundance: many
j_gene: TRBJ2-5
v_gene: TRBV7-9
CDR3nt: TGTGCCAGCAGCGGGAGGGGCAGGATCGAAGAGACCCAGTACTTC
CDR3aa: CASSGRGRIEETQYF

d_gene: NA
abundance: many
j_gene: TRBJ2-7
v_gene: TRBV2
CDR3nt: TGTGCCAGCAGTGAAACCAGGGGCTACGAGCAGTACTTC
CDR3aa: CASSETRGYEQYF

d_gene: NA
abundance: few
j_gene: TRBJ2-2
v_gene: TRBV5-1
CDR3nt: TGCGCCAGCAGCTTGGGACGGTCCACCGGGGAGCTGTTTTTT
CDR3aa: CASSLGRSTGELFF

d_gene: NA
abundance: many
j_gene: TRBJ2-1
v_gene: TRBV15
CDR3nt: TGTGCCACCAGCAGAGACGGCTTATCCTACAATGAGCAGTTCTTC
CDR3aa: CATSRDGLSYNEQFF

d_gene: NA
abundance: many
j_gene: TRBJ2-7
v_gene: TRBV4-3
CDR3nt: TGCGCCAGCAGCCACGGACAACAGGGTTACGAGCAGTACTTC
CDR3aa: CASSHGQQGYEQYF

d_gene: NA
abundance: NA
j_gene: TRBJ2-7
v_gene: TRBV19
CDR3nt: TGTGCCAGGCGCGGGGCCTACGAGCAGTACTTC
CDR3aa: CARRGAYEQYF

d_gene: NA
abundance: many
j_gene: TRBJ1-3
v_gene: TRBV20-1
CDR3nt: TGCAGTGCTAGAGGACCCACCATATATTTT
CDR3aa: CSARGPTIYF

d_gene: NA
abundance: many
j_gene: TRBJ2-2
v_gene: TRBV4-1
CDR3nt: TGCGCCAGCAGCCAAGATCAGACAGGGGAGGGCGGGGAGCTGTTTTTT
CDR3aa: CASSQDQTGEGGELFF

d_gene: NA
abundance: many
j_gene: TRBJ1-5
v_gene: TRBV6-2/TRBV6-3
CDR3nt: TGTGCCAGCAGTAACAGCCGGGTTCCCCAGCATTTT
CDR3aa: CASSNSRVPQHF

d_gene: NA
abundance: many
j_gene: TRBJ1-6
v_gene: TRBV20-1
CDR3nt: TGCAGTGCTTTGGGTTACGGCTCCTATAATTCACCCCTCCACTTT
CDR3aa: CSALGYGSYNSPLHF

d_gene: NA
abundance: many
j_gene: TRBJ1-2
v_gene: TRBV6-1
CDR3nt: TGTGCCAGCAGTGACCCGGGAAGGGGGACTAACTATGGCTACACCTTC
CDR3aa: CASSDPGRGTNYGYTF